This TCR beta chain was found in a study of T cells in Graves' hyperthyroidism and ophthalmopathy. Only a few counts were recorded for this clonotype. What was amplified from RNA transcripts were TCR beta CDR3 regions. The HTBI primer set was used in a first-round RT-PCR of the TCR CDR3. TCRdb analysed the multiplex PCR reads with MiXCR anew, one entry per CDR3 protein. The sample has 360,000 or so distinct CDR3 sequences, about a sixth seen once. Trimming shortened V by 1 base and J by 0 bases, and 18 bases separated the two germline ends. Germline-derived CDR1 and CDR2 are MGHRA and YSYEKL. This CDR3 region has 18 residues.

The sequenced material came from blood. The rearrangement links TRBV4-1 to TRBJ1-1, with a tentative D call TRBD1 (5 bases). This clonotype originated in a middle-aged woman with Graves' ophthalmopathy. This chain's CDR3 is CASSQAFGGSGMNTEAFF. The CDR3 DNA reads TGCGCCAGCAGCCAAGCTTTTGGGGGATCGGGAATGAACACTGAAGCTTTCTTT.